What follows are 10 T cell receptor beta chains derived from one specimen sequenced in a study of T cells expressing NK-cell markers. TCRdb reprocessed the 5' RACE reads and stores each CDR3 protein as one record, lacking DNA. Its listing shows a few hundred thousand distinct CDR3 sequences. The sample consisted of blood T cells: a sorted CD56 or NKG2C T cell subset, CD4+ or CD8+ T cells, or bulk PBMC T cells (not recorded which). The receptors originated from a man between 18 and 35 years old in good health.

The chain carries TRBV5-1 and TRBJ2-1; TCRdb indicates TRBD1, and absent DNA this call remains unverified. Germline lookup yields CDR1 SGHRS and CDR2 YFSETQ. The CDR3 covers 17 residues. This chain's CDR3 is CASSSGLKTGARDEQFF.

The chain uses TRBV12-3 or TRBV12-4 and TRBJ2-7; with no DNA, the TCRdb D assignment of TRBD2 cannot be verified. This CDR3 comprises 14 residues. CDR3 residues: CASRPGLNTYEQYF.

The genes are TRBV6-1 and TRBJ1-2; as DNA is missing, the TRBD1 call by TCRdb cannot be tested. Germline lookup yields CDR1 MNHNS and CDR2 SASEGT. The CDR3 length is 16 residues. CDR3 protein: CASSEVRAKANYGYTF.

V and J are TRBV20-1 and TRBJ1-4. The germline CDR1 and CDR2 sequences are DFQATT and SNEGSKA (reference sequence). The CDR3 is 13 amino acids. CDR3 residues: CSARDGRWEKLFF.

The chain has TRBV3-1 and TRBJ1-2. Germline V gene data show CDR1 as LGHDT and CDR2 as YNNKEL (reference sequence). The CDR3 is 17 residues long. This chain's CDR3 is CASSQGLAAALHYGYTF.

The chain couples TRBV29-1 to TRBJ2-5; TCRdb outputs TRBD2, but without DNA this stays unchecked. The CDR3 has 12 amino acids. Germline assignment: CDR1 SQVTM and CDR2 ANQGSEA. The CDR3: CSVRLAWETQYF. Full variable domain (rest looked up from reference TRBV29-1 and TRBJ2-5): SAVISQKPSRDICQRGTSLTIQCQVDSQVTMMFWYRQQPGQSLTLIATANQGSEATYESGFVIDKFPISRPNLTFSTLTVSNMSPEDSSIYLCSVRLAWETQYFGPGTRLLVL.

The chain couples TRBV5-1 to TRBJ2-7; TCRdb indicates TRBD2, and absent DNA this call remains unverified. The CDR3 loop spans 18 amino acids. In germline, CDR1 is SGHRS, CDR2 YFSETQ. CDR3 sequence reads: CASFRGTSGITASYEQYF.

This chain joins TRBV12-3 or TRBV12-4 and TRBJ2-1; the TCRdb call, TRBD2, lacks DNA for checking. The CDR3 has 17 residues. CDR3 sequence: CASSLPGLAVVHNEQFF.

The chain carries TRBV5-1 and TRBJ1-1. Germline-derived CDR1 and CDR2 are SGHRS and YFSETQ. This CDR3 contains 14 residues. The CDR3 reads CASSLATVGTEAFF.

The chain recombines TRBV7-3 with TRBJ2-1; the D call of TRBD2 rests on TCRdb alone, since no DNA is present to check it. The CDR3 spans 19 residues. Germline loops: CDR1 SGHTA, CDR2 FQGTGA. The CDR3 is CASSPRGSGRVEPYNEQFF.